This T cell receptor (beta chain) was captured in a study of T cells after yellow fever vaccination. For the study at large: Preparation used SMART-Seq v4 Ultra Low Input for the low-cell-number fractions.

Findings and limits, study-wide: The CD4 compartment and the CD8 compartment contained a small share of clonotypes in common.

One entry per CDR3 protein results from TCRdb running MiXCR on the 5' RACE reads. This sample has hundreds of thousands of distinct CDR3 sequences, with 9% to 15% found just once. On this clonotype: The antigen is unknown.

Germline lookup yields CDR1 MNHEY and CDR2 SVGEGT. The CDR3 runs 14 residues. V was pared by 6 bases and J by 2 bases, with 14 bases between. The source of this sequence is a man aged 25-40 years who received the YFV17D yellow fever vaccine. V gene TRBV6-2 or TRBV6-3 combines with J gene TRBJ2-7; D is possibly TRBD1 (6 bases). This specimen was PBMCs, taken on the day of the yellow fever booster vaccination. This CDR3 is CASSRRQVTYEQYF. The CDR3 nucleotides read TGTGCCAGCAGCCGCCGACAGGTTACCTACGAGCAGTACTTC.